These T cell receptor beta chains were read from a single sample in a study of T-cell memory formation after mild COVID-19. TCRdb reanalysed the 5' RACE reads using MiXCR and keeps one entry per CDR3 protein. Among approximately 300,000 distinct CDR3 sequences, 19% were seen once, and the ten largest hold around 21%. Input material: PBMCs or a T cell subset sorted from them (not recorded which). The receptor source for this set is a man younger than 35 who had mild COVID-19 (a few samples of this study predate the infection). Cell type and time point are not known. CDR3s include the opening cysteine and the closing phenylalanine or tryptophan. D genes are given only for firm matches. Only part of the rows carry a size: once, few, many, or a class if the clone is expanded.

clone_size | j_call | v_call | d_call | cdr3_nt | cdr3_aa
few | TRBJ1-1 | TRBV3-1 | NA | TGTGCCAGCAGCCAAGAGGGGAATGGGGAAGCTTTCTTT | CASSQEGNGEAFF
many | TRBJ2-1 | TRBV20-1 | TRBD1 | TGCAGTGCCCCACGCCAGGGGGCGTTGAATGAGCAGTTCTTC | CSAPRQGALNEQFF
few | TRBJ2-5 | TRBV4-3 | NA | TGCGCCAGCAGCCAAACTCCGGGACCAGCTCCAGGGGAGACCCAGTACTTC | CASSQTPGPAPGETQYF
NA | TRBJ1-1 | TRBV18 | NA | TGTGCCAGCTCACGGGGGACACGGGACACTGAAGCTTTCTTT | CASSRGTRDTEAFF
few | TRBJ2-1 | TRBV4-1 | NA | TGCGCCAGCAGCCAAGATAAGACCTGGGGCAATGAGCAGTTCTTC | CASSQDKTWGNEQFF
many | TRBJ2-7 | TRBV4-2 | NA | TGTGCCAGCAGCCCCGGGACTGGGGACCCCTACGAGCAGTACTTC | CASSPGTGDPYEQYF
NA | TRBJ2-7 | TRBV20-1 | TRBD2 | TGCAGTCCGACTAGCGGGGGGTCCTACGAGCAGTACTTC | CSPTSGGSYEQYF
many | TRBJ2-5 | TRBV18 | TRBD1 | TGTGCCAGCTCACCAAGTGGACAGGGGGCCGCGACCCAGTACTTC | CASSPSGQGAATQYF
few | TRBJ2-5 | TRBV6-6 | NA | TGTGCCAGCAGTTACGGGATTCTAGCCGTTGGAGAGACCCAGTACTTC | CASSYGILAVGETQYF
NA | TRBJ2-7 | TRBV6-2/TRBV6-3 | NA | TGTGCCAGCAGCCGACTACAGGAATTAGGCTACGAGCAGTACTTC | CASSRLQELGYEQYF
many | TRBJ2-1 | TRBV20-1 | NA | TGCAGTGCTATGCGACAGAACAATGAGCAGTTCTTC | CSAMRQNNEQFF
few | TRBJ2-1 | TRBV6-5 | TRBD2 | TGTGCCAGCAGTTCGGGACTAGCGGGGGGGCTGGCCAATGAGCAGTTCTTC | CASSSGLAGGLANEQFF
few | TRBJ2-2 | TRBV7-9 | NA | TGTGCCAGCAGCCCCAAGGTTCCGGGAAACACCGGGGAGCTGTTTTTT | CASSPKVPGNTGELFF
NA | TRBJ2-3 | TRBV29-1 | NA | TGCAGCGTTCATCTAGGTGATACGCAGTATTTT | CSVHLGDTQYF
NA | TRBJ1-6 | TRBV6-5 | TRBD1 | TGTGCCAGCAGTGTACAGGGGGCGAATTCACCCCTCCACTTT | CASSVQGANSPLHF
NA | TRBJ1-6 | TRBV12-3/TRBV12-4 | NA | TGTGCCAGCAGTCTCGACGGGGAATATTCACCCCTCCACTTT | CASSLDGEYSPLHF
NA | TRBJ2-1 | TRBV4-1 | NA | TGCGCCAGCAGCCGAGCCGGGGTATCCTACAATGAGCAGTTCTTC | CASSRAGVSYNEQFF
NA | TRBJ1-2 | TRBV7-2 | NA | TGTGCCAGCAGCTTAGCGCAAGGGTATGGCTACACCTTC | CASSLAQGYGYTF
many | TRBJ2-7 | TRBV5-6 | NA | TGTGCCAGCAGCTTGCATCTGGATACCTACGAGCAGTACTTC | CASSLHLDTYEQYF
NA | TRBJ2-4 | TRBV28 | TRBD1 | TGTGCCAGCAGCTCGGCCGGGACAGTTAAAAACATTCAGTACTTC | CASSSAGTVKNIQYF
few | TRBJ2-5 | TRBV14 | NA | TGTGCCAGCAGCCATGGGGCGCGGGGCCCCGAGACCCAGTACTTC | CASSHGARGPETQYF
NA | TRBJ1-5 | TRBV9 | NA | TGTGCCGTAATTGGCGAGGGCAATCAGCCCCAGCATTTT | CAVIGEGNQPQHF
once | TRBJ2-4 | TRBV4-1 | NA | TGCGCCAGCAGCCCACCAAAGGGGGGTATAGCCAAAAACATTCAGTACTTC | CASSPPKGGIAKNIQYF
few | TRBJ2-2 | TRBV11-2 | NA | TGTGCCAGCAGCTACCAGGAGAACACCGGGGAGCTGTTTTTT | CASSYQENTGELFF
NA | TRBJ1-4 | TRBV27 | TRBD1 | TGTGCCAGCAGCCAGGGGACAGTGAGGGGCGAAAAACTGTTTTTT | CASSQGTVRGEKLFF
few | TRBJ2-3 | TRBV12-3/TRBV12-4 | TRBD1 | TGTGCCAGCAGCATCTACCACAGGGGCCTACCCCGGACAGATACGCAGTATTTT | CASSIYHRGLPRTDTQYF
NA | TRBJ2-1 | TRBV7-9 | NA | TGTGCCAGCAGCCACCGGGTCTCCTCCTACAATGAGCAGTTCTTC | CASSHRVSSYNEQFF
few | TRBJ2-7 | TRBV10-2 | TRBD1 | TGCGCCAGCAGTGAGGGGACAGGGAGGACCTACGAGCAGTACTTC | CASSEGTGRTYEQYF
few | TRBJ2-1 | TRBV5-6 | TRBD2 | TGTGCCAGCAGCTTGTCGGGGTCTAGCGGGGATGAGCAGTTCTTC | CASSLSGSSGDEQFF
NA | TRBJ1-5 | TRBV6-2/TRBV6-3 | NA | TGTGCCAGCAGTCCACGGGGACAGCCCCAGCATTTT | CASSPRGQPQHF
once | TRBJ2-3 | TRBV10-3 | NA | TGTGCCATCAGTGAGTCGGAGCGGTACTACACAGATACGCAGTATTTT | CAISESERYYTDTQYF
NA | TRBJ1-2 | TRBV24-1 | NA | TGTGCCACCAGCGACAGTACCAGGCTTAACTATGGCTACACCTTC | CATSDSTRLNYGYTF
few | TRBJ2-3 | TRBV6-1 | TRBD1 | TGTGCCAGCGTAAGACAGGGTCGGCGCACAGATACGCAGTATTTT | CASVRQGRRTDTQYF
few | TRBJ2-5 | TRBV7-8 | TRBD1 | TGTGCCAGCAGCTTCGACAGGGGGCGGGAGACCCAGTACTTC | CASSFDRGRETQYF
few | TRBJ2-3 | TRBV12-3/TRBV12-4 | TRBD2 | TGTGCCAGCAGTTTAGCGGGAGCGGGGCTGCAGTATTTT | CASSLAGAGLQYF
once | TRBJ2-1 | TRBV29-1 | NA | TGCAGCGTTGTGCCAGGGAGCAATGAGCAGTTCTTC | CSVVPGSNEQFF
NA | TRBJ2-7 | TRBV6-2/TRBV6-3 | NA | TGTGCCGGCGGCGCTTCCTACGAGCAGTACTTC | CAGGASYEQYF
NA | TRBJ2-1 | TRBV7-3 | NA | TGTGCCAGCAGCATCTGGACAATGCATGAGCAGTTCTTC | CASSIWTMHEQFF
NA | TRBJ2-5 | TRBV4-1 | TRBD2 | TGCGCCAGCAGCCAAGTCCCTAGCGGGGGCGAGACCCAGTACTTC | CASSQVPSGGETQYF
many | TRBJ2-3 | TRBV9 | NA | TGTGCCAGCAGCGTAGAGGTCAGCACAGATACGCAGTATTTT | CASSVEVSTDTQYF
NA | TRBJ1-1 | TRBV7-2 | NA | TGTGCCAGCAGCTTAGCGGCAGGGGATACTGAAGCTTTCTTT | CASSLAAGDTEAFF
few | TRBJ1-1 | TRBV12-3/TRBV12-4 | NA | TGTGCCAGCAGTTTGAGTTCAGAGGGGATGACTGAAGCTTTCTTT | CASSLSSEGMTEAFF
NA | TRBJ1-3 | TRBV9 | NA | TGTGCCAGCAGCGTAGAAGGGGTAAGCTCTGGAAACACCATATATTTT | CASSVEGVSSGNTIYF
NA | TRBJ2-7 | TRBV5-1 | NA | TGCGCCAGCAGGGATGGCTCAGGAACCTACGAGCAGTACTTC | CASRDGSGTYEQYF
few | TRBJ1-1 | TRBV10-3 | NA | TGTGCCATCAGGGAGGGGGGAGTACGGACTAACACTGAAGCTTTCTTT | CAIREGGVRTNTEAFF
NA | TRBJ2-7 | TRBV5-6 | NA | TGTGCCAGCAACGGGGGGCGAAGCTACGAGCAGTACTTC | CASNGGRSYEQYF
few | TRBJ2-7 | TRBV6-2/TRBV6-3 | TRBD1 | TGTGCCAGCAGGACGAGGGACAGTGCCTACGAGCAGTACTTC | CASRTRDSAYEQYF
NA | TRBJ2-5 | TRBV7-2 | NA | TGTGCCAGCAGCTTATCGGGTGGAGGGATCAAAGAGACCCAGTACTTC | CASSLSGGGIKETQYF
NA | TRBJ2-7 | TRBV5-4 | NA | TGTGCCAGCAGCTTGATGGGGGTGAACGAGCAGTACTTC | CASSLMGVNEQYF
NA | TRBJ2-5 | TRBV7-8 | TRBD1 | TGTGCCAGCAGCTCGGGACAGGTCGTCGAGACCCAGTACTTC | CASSSGQVVETQYF
few | TRBJ1-5 | TRBV27 | NA | TGTGCCAGCAGCCTAGTGGGGGTAAATCAGCCCCAGCATTTT | CASSLVGVNQPQHF
NA | TRBJ2-3 | TRBV5-1 | NA | TGCGCCAGCAGCTTGGGCGGGACCGTAGATACGCAGTATTTT | CASSLGGTVDTQYF
NA | TRBJ1-1 | TRBV5-1 | TRBD1 | TGCGCCAGCAGCCCGGGGGGTGCAGGGGGCACTGAAGCTTTCTTT | CASSPGGAGGTEAFF
NA | TRBJ1-1 | TRBV5-1 | NA | TGCGCCAGCAGCTTGCAGCAGAACACTGAAGCTTTCTTT | CASSLQQNTEAFF
NA | TRBJ2-3 | TRBV20-1 | NA | TGCAGTGCTGCGTCCGGGCGGGATACGCAGTATTTT | CSAASGRDTQYF
few | TRBJ2-7 | TRBV10-3 | NA | TGTGCCATCAGTGGTGGGACATCGGAGGAGCAGTACTTC | CAISGGTSEEQYF
few | TRBJ2-5 | TRBV7-6 | NA | TGTGCCAGCAGCCACGGGACTGGGGAGACCCAGTACTTC | CASSHGTGETQYF
NA | TRBJ2-5 | TRBV7-3 | TRBD2 | TGTGCCAGCAGCGCAAAGCGGGGAGAGACCCAGTACTTC | CASSAKRGETQYF
few | TRBJ2-1 | TRBV15 | NA | TGTGCCACCAGCAGAGGGGCTCTTTCCTACAATGAGCAGTTCTTC | CATSRGALSYNEQFF